This T cell receptor beta chain appears in the sequencing data of a study of neoadjuvant nivolumab and ipilimumab in lung cancer. Findings of the study overall: Resected-tumor TCR richness correlated positively with pretherapy blood richness. From pretherapy to surgery, tumor richness and clonality rose with dual therapy.

Profiling relied on immunoSEQ multiplex PCR, and the TCRdb table lists in-frame clones only, not all of them. The sample yields roughly 49,000 clones, 75% to 90% seen once. This clone occurred once. The antigen remains undetermined. The CDR3 length is 14 residues. The V gene's germline CDR1 is SGHRS and CDR2 YFSETQ. The trim removed 5 bases at V and 6 bases at J, leaving 7 bases unmatched. The chain carries TRBV5-1 and TRBJ1-2; 10 bases are a match to TRBD1. The material sequenced was blood, taken before neoadjuvant nivolumab, alone or with ipilimumab. This receptor was taken from an adult with non-small cell lung cancer. Some clones in this sample may be carry-over from other donors' samples. In nucleotides, the CDR3 is TGCGCCAGCAGTTTACTGACAGGGGGCAATGGCTACACCTTC. This codes for CASSLLTGGNGYTF.